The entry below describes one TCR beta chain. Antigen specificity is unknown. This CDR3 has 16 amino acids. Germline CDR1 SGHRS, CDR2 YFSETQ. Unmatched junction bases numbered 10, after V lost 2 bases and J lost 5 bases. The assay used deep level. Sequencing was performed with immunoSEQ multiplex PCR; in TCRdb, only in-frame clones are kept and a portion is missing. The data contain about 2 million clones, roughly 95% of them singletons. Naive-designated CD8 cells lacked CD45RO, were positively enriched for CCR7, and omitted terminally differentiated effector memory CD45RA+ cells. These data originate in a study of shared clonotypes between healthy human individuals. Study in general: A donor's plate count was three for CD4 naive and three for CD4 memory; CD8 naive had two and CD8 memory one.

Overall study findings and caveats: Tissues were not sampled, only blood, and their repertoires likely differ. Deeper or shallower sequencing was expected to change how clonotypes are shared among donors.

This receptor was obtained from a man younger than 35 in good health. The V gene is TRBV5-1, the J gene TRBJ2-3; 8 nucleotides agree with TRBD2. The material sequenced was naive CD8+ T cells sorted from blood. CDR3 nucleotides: TGCGCCAGCAGCTTCTATATGAGCGGGAGTAGAGATACGCAGTATTTT. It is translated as CASSFYMSGSRDTQYF. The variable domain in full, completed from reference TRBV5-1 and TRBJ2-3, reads KAGVTQTPRYLIKTRGQQVTLSCSPISGHRSVSWYQQTPGQGLQFLFEYFSETQRNKGNFPGRFSGRQFSNSRSEMNVSTLELGDSALYLCASSFYMSGSRDTQYFGPGTRLTVL.